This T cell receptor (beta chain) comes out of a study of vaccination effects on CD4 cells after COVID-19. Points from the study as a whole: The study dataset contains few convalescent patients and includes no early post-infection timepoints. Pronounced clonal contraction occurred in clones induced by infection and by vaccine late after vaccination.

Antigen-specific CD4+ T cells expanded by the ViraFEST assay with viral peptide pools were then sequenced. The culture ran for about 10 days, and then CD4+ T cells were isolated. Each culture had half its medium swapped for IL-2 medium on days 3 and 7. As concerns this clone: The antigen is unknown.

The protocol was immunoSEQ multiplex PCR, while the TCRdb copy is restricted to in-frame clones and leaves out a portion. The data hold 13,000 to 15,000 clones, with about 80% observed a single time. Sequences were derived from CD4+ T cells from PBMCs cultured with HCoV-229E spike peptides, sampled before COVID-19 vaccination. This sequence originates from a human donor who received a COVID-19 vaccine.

CDR3 in DNA: TGTGCCAGCAGCCTCGGAGGGCGCAGGAAAAAAAATCAGCCCCAGCATTTT. Protein: CASSLGGRRKKNQPQHF. The rearrangement joins TRBV11-2 to TRBJ1-5; no clear D gene. Germline CDR1 reads SGHAT; CDR2 reads FQNNGV. Trimming took off 5 bases at V and 4 bases at J, with 21 bases between the two ends. The CDR3 has 17 amino acids.